The T cell receptor beta chain described here comes from a study of T-cell reconstitution after alpha-beta-depleted transplantation in children. The length of the CDR3 is 15 residues. V gave up 1 base and J gave up 2 bases; unmatched junction bases: 2. Germline V gene sequence: CDR1 SGHTA, CDR2 FQGTGA. Unique molecular identifiers were used to barcode this TCRbeta library. Via MiXCR, TCRdb re-called the PCR reads, giving one row per CDR3 protein. The table records about 240,000 distinct CDR3 sequences, under 30% of them present only once. The specimen was PBMCs, collected before TCRalphabeta/CD19-depleted stem cell transplant. The receptor's source is a girl aged 2-10 years with Fanconi anemia, due to receive a stem cell transplant. V usage is TRBV7-3 and J usage is TRBJ2-3; TRBD2 agrees at 8 bases. CDR3 in DNA: TGTGCCAGCAGCTTAAGCGGGGGGCACACAGATACGCAGTATTTT. Its translation is CASSLSGGHTDTQYF.